Listed below are T cell receptor beta chains from one sample, sequenced in a study of T cells in Graves' hyperthyroidism and ophthalmopathy. Using its own MiXCR run on the multiplex PCR reads, TCRdb lists one record per CDR3 protein. The data hold approximately 590,000 distinct CDR3 sequences, with approximately 14% observed a single time. The sample comprised blood. These receptors all come from a woman in her twenties or thirties with Graves' hyperthyroidism. Each CDR3 is given with its conserved first and last residue.

V gene: TRBV28; CDR3 protein: CASSLIAGGSDEQFF
V gene: TRBV28; CDR3 protein: CASSLYGETYEQYF
V gene: TRBV3-1; CDR3 protein: CASSPFTPGSAKNIQYF
V gene: TRBV7-3; CDR3 protein: CASSLHGGTGAGSTDTQYF
V gene: TRBV20-1; CDR3 protein: CSATTLLDYEQYF
V gene: TRBV27; CDR3 protein: CASSLAGTPNSPLHF
V gene: TRBV7-2; CDR3 protein: CASSFSPNTGELFF
V gene: TRBV10-3; CDR3 protein: CAISETGEATEAFF
V gene: TRBV4-1; CDR3 protein: CASSQPGNQPQHF
V gene: TRBV6-1; CDR3 protein: CAIQTSGSYEQYF
V gene: TRBV7-2; CDR3 protein: CASSLELAGAHSYEQYF
V gene: TRBV7-2; CDR3 protein: CASSTQGGYEQYF
V gene: TRBV6-1; CDR3 protein: CASRTGGAGFNEQFF
V gene: TRBV18; CDR3 protein: CASSPSLQADTQYF
V gene: TRBV20-1; CDR3 protein: CSASLGGFPGTGELFF
V gene: TRBV3-1; CDR3 protein: CASSQPTGVYETQYF
V gene: TRBV10-3; CDR3 protein: CAISKGLAGSYNEQFF
V gene: TRBV18; CDR3 protein: CASSPGTGAFLGYTF
V gene: TRBV10-2; CDR3 protein: CASSVDRVIADTQYF
V gene: TRBV4-2; CDR3 protein: CASSFGTSGSSTDTQYF
V gene: TRBV11-2; CDR3 protein: CASSQGLAGGPEFF
V gene: TRBV30; CDR3 protein: CAWSASGYEQYF
V gene: TRBV4-2; CDR3 protein: CASSQDLGTGLTEAFF
V gene: TRBV10-2; CDR3 protein: CASSESDRSNYGYTF